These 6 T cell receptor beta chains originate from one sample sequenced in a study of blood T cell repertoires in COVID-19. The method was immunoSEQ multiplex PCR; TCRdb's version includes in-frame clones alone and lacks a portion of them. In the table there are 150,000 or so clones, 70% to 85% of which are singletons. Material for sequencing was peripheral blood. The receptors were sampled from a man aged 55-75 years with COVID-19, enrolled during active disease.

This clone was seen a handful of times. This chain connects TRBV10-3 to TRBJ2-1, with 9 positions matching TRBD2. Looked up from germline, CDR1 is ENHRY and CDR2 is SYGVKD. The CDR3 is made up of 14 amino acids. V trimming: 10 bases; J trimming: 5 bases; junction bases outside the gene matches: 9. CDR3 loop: CATSGIEFNNEQFF. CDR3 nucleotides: TGTGCCACTAGCGGGATCGAGTTCAACAATGAGCAGTTCTTC.

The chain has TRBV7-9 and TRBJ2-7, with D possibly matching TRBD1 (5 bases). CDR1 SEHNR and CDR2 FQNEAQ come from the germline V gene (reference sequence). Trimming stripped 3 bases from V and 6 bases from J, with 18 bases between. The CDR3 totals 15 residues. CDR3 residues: CASSFAASTRGEQYF. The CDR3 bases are TGTGCCAGCAGCTTCGCGGCCTCTACAAGGGGCGAGCAGTACTTC. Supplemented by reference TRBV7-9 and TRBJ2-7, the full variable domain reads DTGVSQNPRHKITKRGQNVTFRCDPISEHNRLYWYRQTLGQGPEFLTYFQNEAQLEKSRLLSDRFSAERPKGSFSTLEIQRTEQGDSAMYLCASSFAASTRGEQYFGPGTRLTVT.

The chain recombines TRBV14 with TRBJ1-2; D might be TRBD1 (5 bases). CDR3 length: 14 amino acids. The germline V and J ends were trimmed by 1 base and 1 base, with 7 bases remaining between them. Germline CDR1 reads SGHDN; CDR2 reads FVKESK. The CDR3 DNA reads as TGTGCCAGCAGCCAAGCGGGGGTTAACTATGGCTACACCTTC. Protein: CASSQAGVNYGYTF.

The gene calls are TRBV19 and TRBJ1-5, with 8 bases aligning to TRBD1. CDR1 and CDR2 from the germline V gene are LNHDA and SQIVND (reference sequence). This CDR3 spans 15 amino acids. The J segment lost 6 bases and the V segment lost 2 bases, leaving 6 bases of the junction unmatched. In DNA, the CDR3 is TGTGCCAGTAGTATATTGGACAGGGATGGTCAGCCCCAGCATTTT. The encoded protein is CASSILDRDGQPQHF. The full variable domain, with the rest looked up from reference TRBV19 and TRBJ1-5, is DGGITQSPKYLFRKEGQNVTLSCEQNLNHDAMYWYRQDPGQGLRLIYYSQIVNDFQKGDIAEGYSVSREKKESFPLTVTSAQKNPTAFYLCASSILDRDGQPQHFGDGTRLSIL.

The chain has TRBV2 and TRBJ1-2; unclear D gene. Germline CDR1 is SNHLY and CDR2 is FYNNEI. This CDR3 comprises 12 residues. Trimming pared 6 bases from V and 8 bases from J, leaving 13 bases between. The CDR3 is CASRTDAGGYTF. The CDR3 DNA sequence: TGTGCCAGCAGAACGGACGCGGGGGGCTACACCTTC.

The CDR3 bases are TGTGCCAGCAGCCAAGTAAAGTCAGGGAACACTGAAGCTTTCTTT. Translated: CASSQVKSGNTEAFF. The gene calls are TRBV3-1 (or the pseudogene TRBV3-2) and TRBJ1-1; D is ambiguous. The CDR3 is made up of 15 amino acids. Looked up from germline, CDR1 is LGHDT and CDR2 is YNNKEL (reference sequence). V lost 1 base to trimming and J lost 1 base, with 10 bases between them.